The 4 T cell receptor beta chains below all came from one sample that was sequenced in a study of blood T cell repertoires in COVID-19. Profiled with immunoSEQ multiplex PCR; TCRdb holds only in-frame clones, not every one. Of about 310,000 clones listed, around 87% are singletons. Sequenced material: peripheral blood. The receptors originated from a man between 18 and 35 years old with active or convalescent COVID-19.

The chain carries TRBV4-1 and TRBJ1-1; D not certain. Trimming stripped 4 bases from V and 1 base from J, with 10 bases between. The length of the CDR3 is 14 residues. Germline CDR1 MGHRA, CDR2 YSYEKL. The CDR3, as DNA: TGCGCCAGCAGCCTAACTATTAAGAACACTGAAGCTTTCTTT. Amino acid sequence: CASSLTIKNTEAFF.

V usage is TRBV12-3 or TRBV12-4 and J usage is TRBJ2-1, with no clear D. V was pared by 3 bases and J by 9 bases, with 6 bases between. This CDR3 is built from 11 residues. The CDR3 DNA reads TGTGCCAGCAGTTTTCTCCGTGAGCAGTTCTTC. Protein sequence: CASSFLREQFF.

The chain has TRBV7-3 and TRBJ1-1, with TRBD1 matching 8 bases. Losses at the gene ends were 1 base for V and 1 base for J; bases not matched to a gene: 2. The CDR3 sequence is 15 residues long. The germline V gene has CDR1 SGHTA and CDR2 FQGTGA. In DNA form, the CDR3 reads TGTGCCAGCAGCTTAAGGGGGACAGGGAACACTGAAGCTTTCTTT. This encodes CASSLRGTGNTEAFF.

The V and J genes are TRBV3-1 (or the pseudogene TRBV3-2) and TRBJ2-5; 7 bases line up with TRBD1. Germline V gene data show CDR1 as LGHDT and CDR2 as YNNKEL (reference sequence). This CDR3 is 15 amino acids long. V shed 1 base, J shed 2 bases, and the junction held 4 bases outside the gene matches. CDR3 sequence: CASSQGGTVQETQYF. The CDR3 DNA follows: TGTGCCAGCAGCCAAGGGGGGACAGTACAAGAGACCCAGTACTTC.